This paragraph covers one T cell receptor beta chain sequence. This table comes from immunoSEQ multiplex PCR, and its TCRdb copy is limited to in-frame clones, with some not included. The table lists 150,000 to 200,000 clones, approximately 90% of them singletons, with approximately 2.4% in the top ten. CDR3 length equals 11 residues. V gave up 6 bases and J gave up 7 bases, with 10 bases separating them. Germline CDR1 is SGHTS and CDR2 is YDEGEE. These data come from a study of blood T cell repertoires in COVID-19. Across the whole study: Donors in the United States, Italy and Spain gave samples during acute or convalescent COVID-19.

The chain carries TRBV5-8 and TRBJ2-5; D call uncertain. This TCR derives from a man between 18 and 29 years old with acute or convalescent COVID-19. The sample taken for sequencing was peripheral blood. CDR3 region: CASTLAGTQYF. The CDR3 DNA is TGTGCCAGCACCCTGGCTGGGACCCAGTACTTC.